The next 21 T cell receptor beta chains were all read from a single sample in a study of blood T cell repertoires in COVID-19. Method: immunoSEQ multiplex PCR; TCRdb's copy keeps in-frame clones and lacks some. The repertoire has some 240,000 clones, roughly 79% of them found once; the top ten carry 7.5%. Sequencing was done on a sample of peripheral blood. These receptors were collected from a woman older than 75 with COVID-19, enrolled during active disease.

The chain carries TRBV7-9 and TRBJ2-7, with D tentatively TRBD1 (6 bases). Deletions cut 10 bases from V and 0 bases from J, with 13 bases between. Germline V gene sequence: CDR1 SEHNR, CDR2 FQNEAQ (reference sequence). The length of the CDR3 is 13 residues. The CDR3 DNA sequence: TGTGCCATTCGGGACAAGTACTCCTACGAGCAGTACTTC. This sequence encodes CAIRDKYSYEQYF.

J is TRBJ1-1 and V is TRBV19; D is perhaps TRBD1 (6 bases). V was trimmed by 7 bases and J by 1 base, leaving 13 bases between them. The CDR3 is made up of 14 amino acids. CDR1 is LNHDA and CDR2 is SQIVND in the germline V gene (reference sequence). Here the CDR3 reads CASKSGTRNTEAFF. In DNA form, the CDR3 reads TGTGCCAGTAAATCCGGGACAAGGAACACTGAAGCTTTCTTT.

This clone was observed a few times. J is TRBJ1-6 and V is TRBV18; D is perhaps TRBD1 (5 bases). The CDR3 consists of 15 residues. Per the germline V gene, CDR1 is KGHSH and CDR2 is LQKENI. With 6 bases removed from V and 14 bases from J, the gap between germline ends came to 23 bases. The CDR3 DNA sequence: TGTGCCAGCTCTCACAGCGGGACTCCCACGGGGTCCCTCCACTTT. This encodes CASSHSGTPTGSLHF.

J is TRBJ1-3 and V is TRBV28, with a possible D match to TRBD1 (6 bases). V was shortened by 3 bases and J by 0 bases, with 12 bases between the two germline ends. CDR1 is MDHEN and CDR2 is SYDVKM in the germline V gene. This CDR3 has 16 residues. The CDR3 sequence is CASSLGGTPSGNTIYF. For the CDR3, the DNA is TGTGCCAGCAGTTTGGGGGGGACACCCTCTGGAAACACCATATATTTT.

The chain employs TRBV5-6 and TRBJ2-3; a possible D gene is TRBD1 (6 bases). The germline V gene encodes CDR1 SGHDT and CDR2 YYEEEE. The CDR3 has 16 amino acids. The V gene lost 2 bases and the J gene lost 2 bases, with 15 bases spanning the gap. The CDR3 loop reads CASSFGVTGFTDTQYF. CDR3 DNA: TGTGCCAGCAGCTTTGGGGTTACAGGGTTCACAGATACGCAGTATTTT.

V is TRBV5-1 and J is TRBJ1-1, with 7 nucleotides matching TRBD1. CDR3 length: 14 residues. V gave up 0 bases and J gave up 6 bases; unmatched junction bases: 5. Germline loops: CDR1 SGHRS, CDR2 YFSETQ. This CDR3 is CASSLDLRGSEAFF. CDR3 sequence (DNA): TGCGCCAGCAGCTTGGATCTCAGGGGGTCTGAAGCTTTCTTT.

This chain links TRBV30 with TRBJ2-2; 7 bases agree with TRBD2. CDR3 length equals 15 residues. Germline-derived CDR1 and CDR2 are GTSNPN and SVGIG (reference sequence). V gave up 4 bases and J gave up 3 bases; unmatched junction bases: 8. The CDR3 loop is CAWITGGKDTGELFF. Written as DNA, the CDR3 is TGTGCCTGGATTACCGGGGGGAAAGACACCGGGGAGCTGTTTTTT.

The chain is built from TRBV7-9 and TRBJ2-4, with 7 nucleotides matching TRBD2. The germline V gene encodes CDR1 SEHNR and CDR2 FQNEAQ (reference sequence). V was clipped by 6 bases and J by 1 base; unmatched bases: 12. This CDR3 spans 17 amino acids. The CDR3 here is CASRLLGGTGAKNIQYF. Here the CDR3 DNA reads TGTGCCAGCAGGTTACTGGGGGGGACTGGTGCCAAAAACATTCAGTACTTC. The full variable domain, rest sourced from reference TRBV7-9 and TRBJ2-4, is DTGVSQNPRHKITKRGQNVTFRCDPISEHNRLYWYRQTLGQGPEFLTYFQNEAQLEKSRLLSDRFSAERPKGSFSTLEIQRTEQGDSAMYLCASRLLGGTGAKNIQYFGAGTRLSVL.

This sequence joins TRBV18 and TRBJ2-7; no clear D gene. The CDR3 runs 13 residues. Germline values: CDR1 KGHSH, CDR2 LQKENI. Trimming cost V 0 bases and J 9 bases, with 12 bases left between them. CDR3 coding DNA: TGTGCCAGCTCACCACCGGGCGACCTGGGGCAGTACTTC. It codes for CASSPPGDLGQYF. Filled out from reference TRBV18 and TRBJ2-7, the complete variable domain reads NAGVMQNPRHLVRRRGQEARLRCSPMKGHSHVYWYRQLPEEGLKFMVYLQKENIIDESGMPKERFSAEFPKEGPSILRIQQVVRGDSAAYFCASSPPGDLGQYFGPGTRLTVT.

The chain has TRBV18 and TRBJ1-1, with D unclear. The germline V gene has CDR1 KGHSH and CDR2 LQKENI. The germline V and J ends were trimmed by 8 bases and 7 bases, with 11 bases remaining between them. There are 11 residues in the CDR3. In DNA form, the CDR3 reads TGTGCCAGCCGGGAGATCGGTGAAGCTTTCTTT. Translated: CASREIGEAFF.

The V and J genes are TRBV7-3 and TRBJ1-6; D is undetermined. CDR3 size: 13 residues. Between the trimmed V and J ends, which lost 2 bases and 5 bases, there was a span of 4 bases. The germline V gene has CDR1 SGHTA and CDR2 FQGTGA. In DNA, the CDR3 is TGTGCCAGCAGCTTACAGAATAATTCACCCCTCCACTTT. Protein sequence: CASSLQNNSPLHF.

The CDR3: CASSPRQGERFEAFF. DNA of the CDR3: TGTGCCAGCAGCCCTCGACAGGGGGAAAGGTTTGAGGCTTTCTTT. This rearrangement joins TRBV7-9 to TRBJ1-1, with TRBD1 matching 9 bases. The V gene end was trimmed by 5 bases and the J gene end by 11 bases; junction bases not matched to a gene: 15. This CDR3 region has 15 residues. Germline V CDR1 and CDR2: SEHNR, FQNEAQ (reference sequence).

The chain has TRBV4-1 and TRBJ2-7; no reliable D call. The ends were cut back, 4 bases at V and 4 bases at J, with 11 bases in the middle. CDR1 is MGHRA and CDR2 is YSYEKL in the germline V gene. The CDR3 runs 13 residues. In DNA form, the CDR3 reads TGCGCCAGCAGCCCCGCACAGCCTTACGAGCAGTACTTC. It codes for CASSPAQPYEQYF.

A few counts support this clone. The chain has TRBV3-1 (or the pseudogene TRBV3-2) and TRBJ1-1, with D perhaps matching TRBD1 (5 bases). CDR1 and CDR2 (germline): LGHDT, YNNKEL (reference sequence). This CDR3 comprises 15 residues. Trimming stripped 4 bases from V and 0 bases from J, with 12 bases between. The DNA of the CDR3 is TGTGCCAGCAGCCCCGGTGGGGGGATGAACACTGAAGCTTTCTTT. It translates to CASSPGGGMNTEAFF.

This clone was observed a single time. The CDR3 here is CASSQGLAGYTQYF. The CDR3, as DNA: TGTGCCAGCAGCCAAGGACTAGCGGGATATACGCAGTATTTT. This chain links TRBV3-1 (or the pseudogene TRBV3-2) with TRBJ2-3; TRBD2 aligns across 11 bases. Unmatched junction bases numbered 1, after V lost 1 base and J lost 7 bases. This CDR3 region has 14 residues. Germline CDR1 LGHDT, CDR2 YNNKEL (reference sequence).

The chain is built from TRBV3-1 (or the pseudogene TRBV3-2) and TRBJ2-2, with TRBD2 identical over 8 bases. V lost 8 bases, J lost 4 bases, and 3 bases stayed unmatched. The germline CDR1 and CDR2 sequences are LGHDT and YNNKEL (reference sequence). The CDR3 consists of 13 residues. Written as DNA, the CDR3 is TGTGCCAGCGTCCGGGGGGGCACCGGGGAGCTGTTTTTT. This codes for CASVRGGTGELFF.

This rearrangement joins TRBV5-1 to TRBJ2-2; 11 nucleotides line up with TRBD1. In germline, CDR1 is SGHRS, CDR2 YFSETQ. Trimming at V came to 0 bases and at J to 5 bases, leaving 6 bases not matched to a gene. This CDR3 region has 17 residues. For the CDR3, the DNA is TGCGCCAGCAGCTTGGGGGCCGGGACAGGGGGAACCGGGGAGCTGTTTTTT. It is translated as CASSLGAGTGGTGELFF.

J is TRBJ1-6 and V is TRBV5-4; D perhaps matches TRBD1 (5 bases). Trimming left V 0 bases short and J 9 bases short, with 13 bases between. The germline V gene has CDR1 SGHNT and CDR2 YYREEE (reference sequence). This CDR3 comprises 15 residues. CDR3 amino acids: CASSLGPGRSSPLHF. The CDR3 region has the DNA TGTGCCAGCAGCTTGGGTCCAGGGAGGAGTTCACCCCTCCACTTT.

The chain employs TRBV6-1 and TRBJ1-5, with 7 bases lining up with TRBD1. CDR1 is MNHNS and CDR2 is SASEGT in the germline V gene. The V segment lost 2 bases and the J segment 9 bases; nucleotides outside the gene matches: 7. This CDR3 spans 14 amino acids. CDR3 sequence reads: CASSEPDRFRPQHF. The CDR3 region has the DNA TGTGCCAGCAGTGAACCGGACAGGTTCCGGCCCCAGCATTTT.

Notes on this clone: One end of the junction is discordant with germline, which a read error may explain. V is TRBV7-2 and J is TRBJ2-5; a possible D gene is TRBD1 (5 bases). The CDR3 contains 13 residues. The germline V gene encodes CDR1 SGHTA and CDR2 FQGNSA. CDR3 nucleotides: TGTGCCAGCAGCTTATACAGGTCAGAGTCCCAGTACTTC. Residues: CASSLYRSESQYF. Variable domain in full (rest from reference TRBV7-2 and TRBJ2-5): GAGVSQSPSNKVTEKGKDVELRCDPISGHTALYWYRQSLGQGLEFLIYFQGNSAPDKSGLPSDRFSAERTGGSVSTLTIQRTQQEDSAVYLCASSLYRSESQYFGPGTRLLVL.

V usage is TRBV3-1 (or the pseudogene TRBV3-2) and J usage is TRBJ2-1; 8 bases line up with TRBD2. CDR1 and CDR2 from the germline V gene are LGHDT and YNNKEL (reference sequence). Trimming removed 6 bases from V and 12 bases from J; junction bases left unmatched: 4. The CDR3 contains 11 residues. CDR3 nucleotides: TGTGCCAGCAGTAAAGCGGGAGTGCAGTTCTTC. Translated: CASSKAGVQFF.